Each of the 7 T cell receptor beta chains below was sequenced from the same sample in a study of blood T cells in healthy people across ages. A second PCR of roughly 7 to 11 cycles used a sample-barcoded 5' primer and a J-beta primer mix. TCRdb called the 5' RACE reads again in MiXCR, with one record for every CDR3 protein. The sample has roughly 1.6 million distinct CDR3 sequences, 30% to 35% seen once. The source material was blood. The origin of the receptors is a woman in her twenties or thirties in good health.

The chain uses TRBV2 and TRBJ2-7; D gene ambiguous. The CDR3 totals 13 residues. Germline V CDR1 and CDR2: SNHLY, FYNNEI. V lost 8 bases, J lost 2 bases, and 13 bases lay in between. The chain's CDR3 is CASRWAVAYEQYF. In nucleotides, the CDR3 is TGTGCCAGCCGATGGGCAGTAGCCTACGAGCAGTACTTC.

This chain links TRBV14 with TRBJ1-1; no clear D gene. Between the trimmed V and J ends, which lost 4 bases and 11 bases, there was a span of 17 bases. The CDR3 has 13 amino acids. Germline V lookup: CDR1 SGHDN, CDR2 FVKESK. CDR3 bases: TGTGCCAGCAGCCGAGCTGATGCGGGTAGGGCTTTCTTT. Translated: CASSRADAGRAFF.

CDR3 DNA: TGTGCCAGCAGCCAACCCCGGGACATCCCCTACGAGCAGTACTTC. Encoded protein: CASSQPRDIPYEQYF. The J gene is TRBJ2-7, the V gene TRBV3-1, with D tentatively TRBD1 (6 bases). Germline V CDR1 and CDR2: LGHDT, YNNKEL (reference sequence). This CDR3 region has 15 residues. Between the trimmed V and J ends, which lost 2 bases and 2 bases, there was a span of 13 bases.

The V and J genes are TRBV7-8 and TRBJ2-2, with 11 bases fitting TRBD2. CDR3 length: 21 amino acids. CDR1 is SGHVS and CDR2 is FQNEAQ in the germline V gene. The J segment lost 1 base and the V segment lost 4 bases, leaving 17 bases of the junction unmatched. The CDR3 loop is CASSSKGLAGGPRGNTGELFF. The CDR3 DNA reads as TGTGCCAGCAGCTCTAAGGGCTTAGCGGGAGGGCCGAGAGGGAACACCGGGGAGCTGTTTTTT.

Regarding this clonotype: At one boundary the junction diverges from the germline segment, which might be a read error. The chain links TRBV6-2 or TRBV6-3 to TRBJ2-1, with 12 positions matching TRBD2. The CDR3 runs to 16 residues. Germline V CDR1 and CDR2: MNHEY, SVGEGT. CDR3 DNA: TGTGCCGGCAGTGACCTAGCGGGAGGGTCCTACAATGAGCAGTTCTTC. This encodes CAGSDLAGGSYNEQFF.

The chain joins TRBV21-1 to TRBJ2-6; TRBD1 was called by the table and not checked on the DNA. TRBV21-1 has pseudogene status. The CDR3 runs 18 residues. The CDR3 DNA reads TGTGCCAGCAGCAACAAAGGACAGGGACTAGCTGGGGCCAACGTCCTGACTTTC. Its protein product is CASSNKGQGLAGANVLTF.

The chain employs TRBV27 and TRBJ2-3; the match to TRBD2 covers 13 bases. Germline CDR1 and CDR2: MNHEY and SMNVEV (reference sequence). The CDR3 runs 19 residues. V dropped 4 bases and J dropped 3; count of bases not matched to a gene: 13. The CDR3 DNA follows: TGTGCCAGCAGTTCTCTAGACTTTTGGACTAGCGGGAGAACAGATACGCAGTATTTT. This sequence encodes CASSSLDFWTSGRTDTQYF.